These 4 T cell receptor beta chains share one sample of origin, sequenced in a study of shared clonotypes between healthy human individuals (dated by TCRdb to the early 2020s). The method was the immunoSEQ multiplex PCR assay. Here the immuneACCESS table is served through TCRdb, limited to in-frame sequences with V and J called. Missing clones are a known gap in these copies; in checked studies unresolved V genes cover under half, and the rest lacks a known reason. This sample comprises 450,000 to 500,000 clones, 70% to 85% of them detected only once. The ten largest clonotypes hold approximately 12% of the sample. Sequenced input: PBMCs. Receptors originate from a woman in her 40s in good health. Some clones in this sample may be carry-over from other donors' samples.

The CDR3 region is CAIRWTSDNEQFF. CDR3 nucleotides: TGTGCCATCAGGTGGACTAGCGACAATGAGCAGTTCTTC. The V gene is TRBV10-3, the J gene TRBJ2-1; 9 nucleotides agree with TRBD2. This CDR3 spans 13 amino acids. Germline loops: CDR1 ENHRY, CDR2 SYGVKD. V trimming: 6 bases; J trimming: 5 bases; junction bases outside the gene matches: 2.

In the case of this clone: A much bigger clone sits one base away, suggesting this may be a read error. Other DNA sequences in the same sample also yield this CDR3. The genes are TRBV30 and TRBJ1-1; D might be TRBD1 (5 bases). CDR1 GTSNPN and CDR2 SVGIG come from the germline V gene (reference sequence). This CDR3 comprises 13 residues. In nucleotides, the CDR3 is TGTGCATGGAGTATAGACAGTGGGACTGAAGCTTTCTTT. It translates to CAWSIDSGTEAFF.

V is TRBV18 and J is TRBJ2-5; D not certain. From germline, CDR1 is KGHSH and CDR2 LQKENI. Trimming took 3 bases from V and 1 from J, leaving 6 bases between them. CDR3 length: 13 amino acids. Here the CDR3 DNA reads TGTGCCAGCTCACCGAGGACCCAAGAGACCCAGTACTTC. As protein: CASSPRTQETQYF. Looking up the rest from reference TRBV18 and TRBJ2-5 gives the full variable domain: NAGVMQNPRHLVRRRGQEARLRCSPMKGHSHVYWYRQLPEEGLKFMVYLQKENIIDESGMPKERFSAEFPKEGPSILRIQQVVRGDSAAYFCASSPRTQETQYFGPGTRLLVL.

There are a few counts of this clone. The rearrangement uses TRBV28 and TRBJ1-2; possible D gene TRBD1, 6 bases. Germline V CDR1 and CDR2: MDHEN, SYDVKM. The CDR3 is 11 residues long. Trimming stripped 5 bases from V and 7 bases from J, with 8 bases between. In DNA, the CDR3 is TGTGCCAGCAGTAAGACAGGTGGCTACACCTTC. The encoded protein is CASSKTGGYTF.